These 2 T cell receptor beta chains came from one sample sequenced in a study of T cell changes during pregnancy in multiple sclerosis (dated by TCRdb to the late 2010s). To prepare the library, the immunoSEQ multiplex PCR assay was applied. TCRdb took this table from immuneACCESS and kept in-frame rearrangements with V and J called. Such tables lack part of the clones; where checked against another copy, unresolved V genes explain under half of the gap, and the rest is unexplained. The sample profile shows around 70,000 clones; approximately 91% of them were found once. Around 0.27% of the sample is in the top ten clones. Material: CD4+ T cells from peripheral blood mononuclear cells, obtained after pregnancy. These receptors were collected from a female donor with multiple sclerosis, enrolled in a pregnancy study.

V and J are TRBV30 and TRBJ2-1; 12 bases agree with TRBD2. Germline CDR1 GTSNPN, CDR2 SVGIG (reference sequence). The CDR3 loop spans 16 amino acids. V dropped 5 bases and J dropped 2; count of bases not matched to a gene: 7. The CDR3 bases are TGTGCCTGGGGGGAGTCTAGCGGGAGGGCCTACAATGAGCAGTTCTTC. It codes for CAWGESSGRAYNEQFF.

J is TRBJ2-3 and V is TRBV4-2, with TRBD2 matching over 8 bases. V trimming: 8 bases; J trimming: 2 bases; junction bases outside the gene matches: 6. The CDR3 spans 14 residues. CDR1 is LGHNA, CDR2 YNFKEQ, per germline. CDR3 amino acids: CASGSGGLTDTQYF. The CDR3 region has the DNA TGTGCCAGCGGAAGCGGGGGCCTCACAGATACGCAGTATTTT.